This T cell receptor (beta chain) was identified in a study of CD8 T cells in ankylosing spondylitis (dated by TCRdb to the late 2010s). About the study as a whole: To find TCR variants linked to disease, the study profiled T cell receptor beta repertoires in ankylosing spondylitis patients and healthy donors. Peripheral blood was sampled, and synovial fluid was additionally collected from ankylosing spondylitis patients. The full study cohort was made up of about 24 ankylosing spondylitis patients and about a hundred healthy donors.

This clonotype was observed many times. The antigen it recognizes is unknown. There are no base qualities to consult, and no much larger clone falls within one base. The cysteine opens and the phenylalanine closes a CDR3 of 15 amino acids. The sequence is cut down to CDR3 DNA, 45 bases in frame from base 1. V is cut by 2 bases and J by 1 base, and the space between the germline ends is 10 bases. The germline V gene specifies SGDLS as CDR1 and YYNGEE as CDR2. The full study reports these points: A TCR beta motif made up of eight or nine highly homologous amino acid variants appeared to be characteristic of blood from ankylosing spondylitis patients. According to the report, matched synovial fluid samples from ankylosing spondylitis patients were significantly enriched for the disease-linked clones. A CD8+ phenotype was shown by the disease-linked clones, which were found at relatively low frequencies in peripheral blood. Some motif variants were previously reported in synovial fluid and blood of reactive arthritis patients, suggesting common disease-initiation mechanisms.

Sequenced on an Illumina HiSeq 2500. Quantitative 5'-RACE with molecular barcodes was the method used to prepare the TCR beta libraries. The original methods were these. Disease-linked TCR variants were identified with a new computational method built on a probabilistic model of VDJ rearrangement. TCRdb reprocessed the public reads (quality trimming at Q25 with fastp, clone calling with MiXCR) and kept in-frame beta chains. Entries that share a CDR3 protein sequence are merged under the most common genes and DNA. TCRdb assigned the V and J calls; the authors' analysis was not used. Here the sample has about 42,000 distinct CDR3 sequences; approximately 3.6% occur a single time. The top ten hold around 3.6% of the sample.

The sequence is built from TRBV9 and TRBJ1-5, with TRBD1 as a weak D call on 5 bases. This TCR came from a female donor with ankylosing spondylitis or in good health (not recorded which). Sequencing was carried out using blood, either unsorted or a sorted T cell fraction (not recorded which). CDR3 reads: CASSVGESSNQPQHF. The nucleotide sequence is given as TGTGCCAGCAGCGTGGGGGAGTCGAGCAATCAGCCCCAGCATTTT.